Described below is a single TCR beta chain sequence and its context. This clone was seen only a few times. This receptor's antigen is unknown. No base quality values were provided; no much bigger clone lies one nucleotide off. The data stem from a study of blood T cell repertoires in COVID-19 (dated by TCRdb to between 2020 and 2021). At the level of the whole study: Collaborator samples came from the United States, Italy and Spain and covered acute and convalescent phases of COVID-19. The prospective study material was composed of cDNA or gDNA derived from T cells, B-cell-depleted T cells, or PBMCs. Subjects who had been exposed to COVID-19, were actively infected with it, or had recovered from it provided the deeply sampled blood TCRbeta repertoires that made up the dataset. The repertoires were made available in a free public database intended to serve as a resource for research on the immune response to SARS-CoV-2. The samples were drawn from two sources: the first 160 participants of the ongoing ImmuneRACE study, and 950 to 1,500 subjects contributed by 6 global collaborators. A de-identified subject ID, COVID-19 status, age in years and sex were almost always included in the sample metadata. HLA class I and class II types, where available, came from metadata supplied by the sample provider rather than from assay-based typing. The study at large found these results: Clinical and demographic metadata were provided uncurated, with the amount varying by source and participant.

Each collaborating institution followed its own protocols to collect whole blood in K2EDTA tubes. Collaborator samples were shipped for TCRbeta analysis as frozen whole blood, isolated PBMCs, or DNA extracted from either sample type. The immunoSEQ Assay, a bias-controlled multiplex PCR, was used to amplify TCRbeta CDR3 regions from genomic DNA. The authors processed their data as follows. The number of nucleated cells in each sample was estimated by amplification of reference gene primers within the assay. To quantify the absolute abundance of each unique TCRbeta CDR3 rearrangement, sequence reads were collapsed and filtered. For each sample, productive Simpson clonality was calculated as the square root of Simpson's diversity index over productive rearrangements. The source is immuneACCESS, and TCRdb retained only in-frame sequences with V and J called. Part of the clones is not carried over; for the studies checked, unresolved V genes explain less than half of this, and the remainder is unexplained. The V and J calls and the clone size are those of that table, but D and trimming were determined from the DNA. Across this sample there are 310,000 or so clones, with roughly 82% seen only once. Under 2% of the sample is held by the ten biggest clonotypes.

Reading from cysteine to phenylalanine, the CDR3 counts 15 amino acids. Only the CDR3 portion is preserved as DNA: 45 bases, with reading frame beginning at the first base. The germline V gene yields SGHRS for CDR1 and YFSETQ for CDR2. The germline V and J ends show losses of 0 bases and 7 bases respectively, and no gene match explains 6 bases of the junction. The sequencing input was peripheral blood. The source is a woman between 45 and 65 years old with acute or convalescent COVID-19. Here the chain combines TRBV5-1 and TRBJ1-1; 10 nucleotides in the junction match TRBD1. In nucleotides, the sequence is TGCGCCAGCAGCTTGGCCGGGACAGGGGAGGATGAAGCTTTCTTT. This is translated as CASSLAGTGEDEAFF.